What follows are 10 T cell receptor beta chains derived from one specimen sequenced in a study of T cells in Graves' hyperthyroidism and ophthalmopathy. RNA transcripts provided the source from which TCR beta CDR3 regions were amplified. First-round RT-PCR with HTBI primers amplified the TCR CDR3 region. MiXCR was run by TCRdb on the multiplex PCR reads, yielding one entry per CDR3 protein. The sample consists of 350,000 to 400,000 distinct CDR3 sequences, around 14% of them appearing once. Sequencing was done on a sample of blood. The receptors derive from a woman in her twenties or thirties with Graves' hyperthyroidism.

The chain uses TRBV12-5 and TRBJ2-1, with 8 nucleotides matching TRBD2. Germline values: CDR1 LGHNT, CDR2 FRNRAP. The CDR3 totals 15 residues. Trimming removed 4 bases from V and 4 bases from J; junction bases left unmatched: 6. The CDR3 region has the DNA TGTGCTAGTGGTTCGGGACTAGTGGGGTACAATGAGCAGTTCTTC. This codes for CASGSGLVGYNEQFF.

This clonotype has a count of ten or more. The chain carries TRBV7-2 and TRBJ1-4; no reliable D call. The germline CDR1 and CDR2 sequences are SGHTA and FQGNSA. There are 16 residues in the CDR3. The ends were cut back, 3 bases at V and 0 bases at J, with 11 bases in the middle. CDR3 protein: CASSFGDRTTNEKLFF. Written as DNA, the CDR3 is TGTGCCAGCAGCTTTGGGGATCGCACAACTAATGAAAAACTGTTTTTT.

There are a few counts of this clonotype. V is TRBV7-6 and J is TRBJ2-3, with 9 positions matching TRBD2. Per the germline V gene, CDR1 is SGHVS and CDR2 is FNYEAQ. Unmatched junction bases numbered 12, after V lost 0 bases and J lost 8 bases. The CDR3 spans 17 residues. Written as DNA, the CDR3 is TGTGCCAGCAGCTTAGCGACGGCTAGCGGGACCCCTATTACGCAGTATTTT. The encoded protein is CASSLATASGTPITQYF.

The genes are TRBV20-1 and TRBJ2-1, with D tentatively TRBD2 (5 bases). The ends were cut back, 1 base at V and 4 bases at J, with 11 bases in the middle. The CDR3 consists of 14 residues. Germline V CDR1 and CDR2: DFQATT, SNEGSKA (reference sequence). Here the CDR3 reads CSARANRGYNEQFF. CDR3 DNA: TGCAGTGCTAGAGCGAATCGGGGATACAATGAGCAGTTCTTC.

This clonotype appeared many times. The chain recombines TRBV18 with TRBJ2-3; 9 bases map to TRBD2. V lost 0 bases, J lost 0 bases, and 7 bases stayed unmatched. The CDR3 contains 18 residues. CDR1 and CDR2 from the germline V gene are KGHSH and LQKENI. The chain's CDR3 is CASSPPGLLAGSTDTQYF. In DNA, the CDR3 is TGTGCCAGCTCACCACCGGGCCTGCTAGCGGGAAGCACAGATACGCAGTATTTT.

There are many counts of this clonotype. The V gene is TRBV3-1, the J gene TRBJ2-1, with D hard to call. V was pared by 1 base and J by 3 bases, with 7 bases between. There are 14 residues in the CDR3. Germline CDR1 and CDR2: LGHDT and YNNKEL (reference sequence). The CDR3 coding sequence is TGTGCCAGCAGCCAAGTGTTGGACTACAATGAGCAGTTCTTC. Protein sequence: CASSQVLDYNEQFF.

This clonotype has a count of ten or more. The chain links TRBV18 to TRBJ2-2; perhaps TRBD2 as D (5 bases). The CDR3 length is 15 residues. V lost 2 bases and J 3 bases, leaving 10 bases between the germline ends. Per the germline V gene, CDR1 is KGHSH and CDR2 is LQKENI. CDR3 amino acids: CASSPTLADTGELFF. The DNA of the CDR3 is TGTGCCAGCTCACCAACCCTAGCAGACACCGGGGAGCTGTTTTTT.

This clonotype was recorded many times. The chain recombines TRBV30 with TRBJ1-1, with D tentatively TRBD1 (5 bases). V was pared by 2 bases and J by 4 bases, with 8 bases between. From germline, CDR1 is GTSNPN and CDR2 SVGIG (reference sequence). There are 12 residues in the CDR3. In nucleotides, the CDR3 is TGTGCCTGGAGTCCGGGGGGCACTGAAGCTTTCTTT. It encodes CAWSPGGTEAFF.

The chain joins TRBV10-3 to TRBJ2-1; D tentatively fits TRBD1 or TRBD2 (5 bases each). Germline CDR1 and CDR2: ENHRY and SYGVKD. Trimming left V 4 bases short and J 2 bases short, with 9 bases between. This CDR3 has 14 amino acids. The CDR3 protein is CAISGGTPYNEQFF. The CDR3 nucleotides read TGTGCCATCAGTGGGGGGACCCCCTACAATGAGCAGTTCTTC.

This clonotype was seen repeatedly, ten times or more. This chain connects TRBV3-1 to TRBJ2-5, with D perhaps matching TRBD2 (7 bases). The CDR3 spans 14 residues. Germline-derived CDR1 and CDR2 are LGHDT and YNNKEL (reference sequence). The ends were cut back, 4 bases at V and 5 bases at J, with 14 bases in the middle. DNA of the CDR3: TGTGCCAGCAGCCGGAGGGGGGGCTGGGAGACCCAGTACTTC. Amino acid sequence: CASSRRGGWETQYF.